The next 17 T cell receptor beta chains were all read from a single sample in a study of T cells in Graves' hyperthyroidism and ophthalmopathy. From RNA transcripts, TCR beta CDR3 regions were amplified. The HTBI set primed first-round TCR CDR3 RT-PCR. MiXCR, applied by TCRdb to the multiplex PCR reads, yields one record per CDR3 protein. This sample has about 360,000 distinct CDR3 sequences; less than 15% occur once, and the top ten carry around 9.2%. The sequenced material came from blood. The receptors stem from a woman aged 18-29 years with Graves' hyperthyroidism.

This clonotype was recorded many times. The chain recombines TRBV2 with TRBJ2-1; D is undetermined. The CDR3 runs to 14 residues. Germline loops: CDR1 SNHLY, CDR2 FYNNEI. V gave up 6 bases and J gave up 3 bases, with 12 bases separating them. CDR3 residues: CASRTDRLYNEQFF. Here the CDR3 DNA reads TGTGCCAGCAGAACGGACCGCCTCTACAATGAGCAGTTCTTC. Full variable domain (missing parts from reference TRBV2 and TRBJ2-1): EPEVTQTPSHQVTQMGQEVILRCVPISNHLYFYWYRQILGQKVEFLVSFYNNEISEKSEIFDDQFSVERPDGSNFTLKIRSTKLEDSAMYFCASRTDRLYNEQFFGPGTRLTVL.

In this sample, this clonotype turned up many times. For the CDR3, the DNA is TGTGCCACCAGTATGGGACAGTTTTTTGATACGCAGTATTTT. It encodes CATSMGQFFDTQYF. This chain connects TRBV24-1 to TRBJ2-3; TRBD1 agrees at 7 bases. Germline V gene data show CDR1 as KGHDR and CDR2 as SFDVKD. The V segment lost 6 bases and the J segment 6 bases; nucleotides outside the gene matches: 8. CDR3 size: 14 residues.

This clonotype was seen at least ten times. This chain joins TRBV5-1 and TRBJ1-1, with a tentative D call TRBD1 (6 bases). The CDR3 contains 17 residues. Germline values: CDR1 SGHRS, CDR2 YFSETQ. Trimming shortened V by 3 bases and J by 5 bases, and 23 bases separated the two germline ends. The CDR3 coding sequence is TGCGCCAGCAGCTGGGGGACACAGGGTTCTGGAAGGACTGAAGCTTTCTTT. Amino acids: CASSWGTQGSGRTEAFF.

This clonotype was observed at least ten times. V usage is TRBV3-1 and J usage is TRBJ1-4; perhaps TRBD1 as D (5 bases). Germline-derived CDR1 and CDR2 are LGHDT and YNNKEL (reference sequence). This CDR3 region has 18 residues. V lost 1 base to trimming and J lost 6 bases, with 21 bases between them. CDR3 sequence reads: CASSQGSGVGGFDEKLFF. CDR3 DNA: TGTGCCAGCAGCCAAGGGTCAGGAGTGGGGGGATTCGATGAAAAACTGTTTTTT.

The chain has TRBV6-1 and TRBJ2-1, with 8 bases lining up with TRBD1. V lost 5 bases to trimming and J lost 3 bases; unmatched junction nucleotides: 9. Germline CDR1 and CDR2: MNHNS and SASEGT. The CDR3 has 16 residues. The CDR3 region has the DNA TGTGCCAGCAGTTATGTGACAGGGGTGATCTACAATGAGCAGTTCTTC. Translating it yields CASSYVTGVIYNEQFF.

Ten or more counts support this clonotype. The chain employs TRBV7-9 and TRBJ2-5; D gene uncertain. Deletions cut 5 bases from V and 2 bases from J, with 12 bases between. This CDR3 contains 14 residues. From germline, CDR1 is SEHNR and CDR2 FQNEAQ (reference sequence). The CDR3 DNA sequence: TGTGCCAGCAGCCCTAATGGGTTACAAGAGACCCAGTACTTC. Translation gives CASSPNGLQETQYF.

The chain is built from TRBV5-8 and TRBJ1-1; D remains unclear. V was shortened by 5 bases and J by 1 base, with 9 bases between the two germline ends. The CDR3 has 13 residues. Germline values: CDR1 SGHTS, CDR2 YDEGEE. The CDR3 region has the DNA TGTGCCAGCAGGGGTACTTGGAACACTGAAGCTTTCTTT. The encoded protein is CASRGTWNTEAFF.

This clonotype was detected ten times or more. This rearrangement joins TRBV28 to TRBJ2-3, with D perhaps matching TRBD2 (6 bases). V was clipped by 7 bases and J by 6 bases, with 29 bases between them. This CDR3 is built from 18 residues. Germline V gene data show CDR1 as MDHEN and CDR2 as SYDVKM. CDR3 region: CASNQLAPERVLLDTQYF. CDR3 DNA sequence: TGTGCCAGCAATCAACTTGCCCCCGAGCGGGTCCTTTTGGATACGCAGTATTTT.

This clonotype was counted many times. V gene TRBV2 combines with J gene TRBJ2-1; unclear D gene. With 2 bases removed from V and 4 bases from J, the gap between germline ends came to 6 bases. Germline V gene sequence: CDR1 SNHLY, CDR2 FYNNEI. The CDR3 runs 13 residues. CDR3 DNA sequence: TGTGCCAGCAGTGAATATCTGTACAATGAGCAGTTCTTC. As protein: CASSEYLYNEQFF.

This clonotype was found many times. V gene TRBV27 combines with J gene TRBJ2-1; TRBD1 aligns across 7 bases. The CDR3 length is 14 residues. J lost 0 bases, V lost 8 bases, and 4 bases had no gene match. CDR1 is MNHEY, CDR2 SMNVEV, per germline (reference sequence). The DNA for the CDR3 is TGTGCCAGCGCCGGGACAGCCTCCTACAATGAGCAGTTCTTC. This encodes CASAGTASYNEQFF.

This clonotype was seen ten or more times. The chain joins TRBV20-1 to TRBJ2-3; 7 bases fit TRBD2. Germline CDR1 DFQATT, CDR2 SNEGSKA (reference sequence). The CDR3 contains 14 residues. V lost 3 bases, J lost 1 base, and 4 bases stayed unmatched. This CDR3 is CSASSSGGTDTQYF. The CDR3 bases are TGCAGTGCTAGTAGCAGCGGGGGCACAGATACGCAGTATTTT.

This clonotype came up many times. The chain joins TRBV6-1 to TRBJ1-1; no firm D call. Germline V lookup: CDR1 MNHNS, CDR2 SASEGT. V lost 4 bases and J 4 bases, leaving 7 bases between the germline ends. This CDR3 is 12 amino acids long. CDR3 loop: CASSGGLTEAFF. The CDR3 nucleotides are TGTGCCAGCAGTGGTGGCCTCACTGAAGCTTTCTTT.

This clonotype was picked up many times. The rearrangement uses TRBV29-1 and TRBJ2-7; a possible D gene is TRBD1 (5 bases). V dropped 3 bases and J dropped 0 bases, with 9 bases sitting between them. Germline V gives CDR1 SQVTM, CDR2 ANQGSEA. This CDR3 has 13 amino acids. Here the CDR3 DNA reads TGCAGCGTTGACTTTCAGGGCTCCTACGAGCAGTACTTC. Translating it yields CSVDFQGSYEQYF.

For the CDR3, the DNA is TGTGCCAGCAGTTTCCCGGGACTTTCTGGAAACACCATATATTTT. Protein: CASSFPGLSGNTIYF. The chain carries TRBV12-3 or TRBV12-4 and TRBJ1-3, with a tentative D call TRBD1 (5 bases). V lost 3 bases and J 1 base, leaving 10 bases between the germline ends. The CDR3 totals 15 residues.

This clonotype was observed once. The rearrangement joins TRBV5-1 to TRBJ2-7; D possibly corresponds to TRBD1 (5 bases). The CDR3 contains 15 residues. Germline loops: CDR1 SGHRS, CDR2 YFSETQ. V lost 2 bases and J lost 6, with 18 bases in between. This chain's CDR3 is CASSFIIGVVGEQYF. The DNA of the CDR3 is TGCGCCAGCAGCTTTATTATAGGGGTTGTCGGCGAGCAGTACTTC. The entire variable domain, with the rest obtained from reference TRBV5-1 and TRBJ2-7, is as follows: KAGVTQTPRYLIKTRGQQVTLSCSPISGHRSVSWYQQTPGQGLQFLFEYFSETQRNKGNFPGRFSGRQFSNSRSEMNVSTLELGDSALYLCASSFIIGVVGEQYFGPGTRLTVT.

Regarding this clonotype: It may be a read error: a sequence one base away is much more abundant. The J gene is TRBJ2-1, the V gene TRBV27, with 7 nucleotides matching TRBD2. The V segment lost 8 bases and the J segment 2 bases; nucleotides outside the gene matches: 12. CDR3 size: 16 residues. Per germline, CDR1 MNHEY and CDR2 SMNVEV (reference sequence). CDR3 amino acids: CASAVAGLSPYNEQFF. The DNA for the CDR3 is TGTGCCAGCGCCGTAGCGGGTCTTAGCCCCTACAATGAGCAGTTCTTC.

At least ten counts were recorded for this clonotype. The CDR3 reads CSARGDTWQPQHF. The CDR3 coding sequence is TGCAGTGCTAGAGGGGATACGTGGCAGCCCCAGCATTTT. The chain employs TRBV20-1 and TRBJ1-5; no clear D. Germline CDR1 DFQATT, CDR2 SNEGSKA (reference sequence). The CDR3 consists of 13 residues. Trimming left V 1 base short and J 7 bases short, with 11 bases between.